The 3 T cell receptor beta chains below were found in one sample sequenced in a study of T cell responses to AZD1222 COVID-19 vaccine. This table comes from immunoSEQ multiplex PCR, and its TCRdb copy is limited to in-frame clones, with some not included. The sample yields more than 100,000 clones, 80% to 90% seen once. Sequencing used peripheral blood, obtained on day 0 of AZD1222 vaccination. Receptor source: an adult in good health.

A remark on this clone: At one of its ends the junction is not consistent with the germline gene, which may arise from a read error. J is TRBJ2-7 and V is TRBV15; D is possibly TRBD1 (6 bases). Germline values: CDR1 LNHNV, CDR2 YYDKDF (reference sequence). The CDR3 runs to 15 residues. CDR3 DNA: TGTGCCACCAGCAGAGGAGAAAACAGGGCAGGCCCCAGGACTTTC. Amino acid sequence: CATSRGENRAGPRTF.

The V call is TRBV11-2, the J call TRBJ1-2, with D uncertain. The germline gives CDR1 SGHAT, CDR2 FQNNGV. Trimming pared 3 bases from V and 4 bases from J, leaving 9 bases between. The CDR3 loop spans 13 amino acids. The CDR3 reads CASSFSGSYGYTF. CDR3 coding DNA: TGTGCCAGCAGCTTTTCGGGGAGCTATGGCTACACCTTC. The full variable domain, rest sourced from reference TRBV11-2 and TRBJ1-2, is EAGVAQSPRYKIIEKRQSVAFWCNPISGHATLYWYQQILGQGPKLLIQFQNNGVVDDSQLPKDRFSAERLKGVDSTLKIQPAKLEDSAVYLCASSFSGSYGYTFGSGTRLTVV.

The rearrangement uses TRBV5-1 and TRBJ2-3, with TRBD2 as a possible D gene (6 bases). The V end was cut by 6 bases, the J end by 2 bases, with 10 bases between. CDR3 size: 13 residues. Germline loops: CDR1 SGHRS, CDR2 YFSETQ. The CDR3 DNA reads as TGCGCCAGCACCGGGGACTTCACAGATACGCAGTATTTT. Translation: CASTGDFTDTQYF. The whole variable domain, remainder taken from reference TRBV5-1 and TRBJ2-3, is KAGVTQTPRYLIKTRGQQVTLSCSPISGHRSVSWYQQTPGQGLQFLFEYFSETQRNKGNFPGRFSGRQFSNSRSEMNVSTLELGDSALYLCASTGDFTDTQYFGPGTRLTVL.